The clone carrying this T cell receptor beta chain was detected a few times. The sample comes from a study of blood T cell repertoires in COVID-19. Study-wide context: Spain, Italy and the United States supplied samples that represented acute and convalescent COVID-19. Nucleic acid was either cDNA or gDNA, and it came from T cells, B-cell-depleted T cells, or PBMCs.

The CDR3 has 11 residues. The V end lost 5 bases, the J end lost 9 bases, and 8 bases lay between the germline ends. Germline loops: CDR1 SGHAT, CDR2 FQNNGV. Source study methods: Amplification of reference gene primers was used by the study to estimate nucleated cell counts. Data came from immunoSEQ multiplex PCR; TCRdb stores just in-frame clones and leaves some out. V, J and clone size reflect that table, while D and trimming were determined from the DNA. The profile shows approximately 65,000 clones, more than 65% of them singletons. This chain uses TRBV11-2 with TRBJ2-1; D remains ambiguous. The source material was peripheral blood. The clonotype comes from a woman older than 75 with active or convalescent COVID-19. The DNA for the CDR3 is TGTGCCAGCAGCCCCGTCGGTGAGCAGTTCTTC. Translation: CASSPVGEQFF.